Shown below are 24 T cell receptor beta chains from a single sample sequenced in a study of T cell responses to AZD1222 COVID-19 vaccine. Sequenced by immunoSEQ multiplex PCR; TCRdb stores in-frame clones only, minus some. The data hold 150,000 to 200,000 clones, with 90% to 95% observed a single time. This specimen consisted of peripheral blood, obtained 28 days after the second AZD1222 dose. Receptors were obtained from an adult who received the AZD1222 COVID-19 vaccine.

The chain is built from TRBV20-1 and TRBJ1-1; D not certain. CDR1 is DFQATT and CDR2 is SNEGSKA in the germline V gene (reference sequence). The germline V and J ends were trimmed by 3 bases and 1 base, with 12 bases remaining between them. The CDR3 spans 14 residues. The CDR3 loop reads CSASSTAENTEAFF. CDR3 DNA: TGCAGTGCTAGTTCAACGGCCGAGAACACTGAAGCTTTCTTT.

The rearrangement uses TRBV28 and TRBJ2-3; 11 bases match TRBD2. This CDR3 spans 16 amino acids. With 2 bases clipped from V and 3 bases from J, the junction kept 4 bases outside the gene matches. Looked up from germline, CDR1 is MDHEN and CDR2 is SYDVKM. The CDR3 loop is CASSLLTSGRTDTQYF. The CDR3 coding sequence is TGTGCCAGCAGTTTACTTACTAGCGGGAGAACAGATACGCAGTATTTT. Supplemented by reference TRBV28 and TRBJ2-3, the full variable domain reads DVKVTQSSRYLVKRTGEKVFLECVQDMDHENMFWYRQDPGLGLRLIYFSYDVKMKEKGDIPEGYSVSREKKERFSLILESASTNQTSMYLCASSLLTSGRTDTQYFGPGTRLTVL.

V usage is TRBV14 and J usage is TRBJ1-1, with D possibly TRBD1 on 6 matching bases. From germline, CDR1 is SGHDN and CDR2 FVKESK. This CDR3 contains 13 residues. The V end lost 5 bases, the J end lost 3 bases, and 10 bases lay between the germline ends. The CDR3 nucleotides are TGTGCCAGCAGCACAGGGAAGTACACTGAAGCTTTCTTT. Translated: CASSTGKYTEAFF.

The chain employs TRBV4-2 and TRBJ1-1, with TRBD1 matching over 7 bases. Germline V gene lookup returns CDR1 LGHNA and CDR2 YNFKEQ. This CDR3 has 12 amino acids. The junction had 3 bases not matched to a gene; V was cut back by 3 bases and J by 8 bases. The CDR3 reads CASSHATGEAFF. CDR3 nucleotide sequence: TGTGCCAGCAGCCATGCGACAGGGGAAGCTTTCTTT.

The chain recombines TRBV5-1 with TRBJ2-1; 10 bases are shared with TRBD2. This CDR3 contains 16 residues. CDR1 SGHRS and CDR2 YFSETQ come from the germline V gene. V lost 4 bases to trimming and J lost 0 bases; unmatched junction nucleotides: 4. Written as DNA, the CDR3 is TGCGCCAGCAGCCAACTAGCGGGGCCCTCCTACAATGAGCAGTTCTTC. Translation: CASSQLAGPSYNEQFF.

CDR3 region: CASSIVGLYTEAFF. The CDR3 nucleotides read TGTGCCAGTAGTATCGTCGGGCTTTACACTGAAGCTTTCTTT. The chain recombines TRBV19 with TRBJ1-1; no definite D call. This CDR3 has 14 amino acids. The V and J ends lost 3 bases and 3 bases respectively, with 11 bases between them. From germline, CDR1 is LNHDA and CDR2 SQIVND (reference sequence).

The rearrangement uses TRBV5-1 and TRBJ1-6, with a possible D match to TRBD1 (5 bases). With 0 bases removed from V and 4 bases from J, the gap between germline ends came to 8 bases. The germline gives CDR1 SGHRS, CDR2 YFSETQ. The CDR3 is 15 residues long. CDR3 sequence: CASSLAGPYNSPLHF. The CDR3 region has the DNA TGCGCCAGCAGCTTGGCGGGGCCTTATAATTCACCCCTCCACTTT.

The chain employs TRBV3-1 (or the pseudogene TRBV3-2) and TRBJ1-2; TRBD1 agrees at 11 bases. The CDR3 has 15 residues. V dropped 5 bases and J dropped 5; count of bases not matched to a gene: 7. Looked up from germline, CDR1 is LGHDT and CDR2 is YNNKEL (reference sequence). The CDR3 spells CASSSRGQGGYGYTF. CDR3 sequence (DNA): TGTGCCAGCAGCTCCCGGGGACAGGGGGGATATGGCTACACCTTC.

The chain uses TRBV7-8 and TRBJ1-5; D not resolved. The V gene's germline CDR1 is SGHVS and CDR2 FQNEAQ. The CDR3 runs to 14 residues. V shed 1 base and J shed 1 base, with 5 bases lying between them. Here the CDR3 DNA reads TGTGCCAGCAGCTTAGGGCGGAGCAATCAGCCCCAGCATTTT. Translation: CASSLGRSNQPQHF.

The V call is TRBV7-9, the J call TRBJ1-1, with TRBD1 as a possible D gene (5 bases). CDR1 is SEHNR and CDR2 is FQNEAQ in the germline V gene (reference sequence). This CDR3 is built from 14 residues. V was shortened by 0 bases and J by 5 bases, with 10 bases between the two germline ends. The CDR3 protein is CASSLARGATEAFF. DNA of the CDR3: TGTGCCAGCAGCTTAGCACGGGGCGCGACTGAAGCTTTCTTT. The whole variable domain, remainder taken from reference TRBV7-9 and TRBJ1-1, is DTGVSQNPRHKITKRGQNVTFRCDPISEHNRLYWYRQTLGQGPEFLTYFQNEAQLEKSRLLSDRFSAERPKGSFSTLEIQRTEQGDSAMYLCASSLARGATEAFFGQGTRLTVV.

The chain has TRBV28 and TRBJ2-6; no definite D call. This CDR3 contains 15 residues. Trimming cost V 7 bases and J 1 base, with 11 bases left between them. Germline CDR1 MDHEN, CDR2 SYDVKM. The CDR3 DNA follows: TGTGCCAGCACCTCCATCGTTTCTGGGGCCAACGTCCTGACTTTC. Translation gives CASTSIVSGANVLTF.

V gene TRBV6-1 combines with J gene TRBJ2-1; the match to TRBD2 covers 11 bases. CDR3 length: 17 amino acids. Germline V lookup: CDR1 MNHNS, CDR2 SASEGT. J gave up 4 bases and V 0 bases, and 5 bases lay outside the gene matches. The CDR3 DNA reads TGTGCCAGCAGTGAAGCGCGACTAGCGGGAATGTACAATGAGCAGTTCTTC. Amino acids: CASSEARLAGMYNEQFF.

This chain links TRBV24-1 with TRBJ1-5; the D is unclear. Deletions cut 8 bases from V and 7 bases from J, with 5 bases between. The CDR3 is 10 residues long. The germline V gene has CDR1 KGHDR and CDR2 SFDVKD. CDR3 residues: CATTRQPQHF. The CDR3 DNA reads as TGTGCCACCACAAGACAGCCCCAGCATTTT.

The chain has TRBV28 and TRBJ2-2; possibly TRBD2 for D (6 bases). V was cut by 5 bases and J by 9 bases, with 19 bases left in between. CDR3 size: 15 residues. Germline CDR1 reads MDHEN; CDR2 reads SYDVKM. The CDR3 DNA reads as TGTGCCAGCAGTCCGGGACTCGGGATGGATTGGGAGCTGTTTTTT. Encoded protein: CASSPGLGMDWELFF.

The V gene is TRBV27, the J gene TRBJ2-1; possible D gene TRBD2, 7 bases. Germline assignment: CDR1 MNHEY and CDR2 SMNVEV (reference sequence). This CDR3 has 15 residues. V shed 8 bases and J shed 8 bases, with 22 bases lying between them. The CDR3 DNA is TGTGCCAGCGGTGCATATGGGGGGGCTAACGATGAGCAGTTCTTC. Residues: CASGAYGGANDEQFF.

This chain uses TRBV12-3 or TRBV12-4 with TRBJ2-7; D ambiguous. This CDR3 has 12 amino acids. With 3 bases removed from V and 5 bases from J, the gap between germline ends came to 8 bases. CDR3 sequence: CASSFIRDEQYF. CDR3 bases: TGTGCCAGCAGTTTCATTCGGGACGAGCAGTACTTC.

This chain links TRBV2 with TRBJ1-2, with TRBD1 identical over 11 bases. The CDR3 totals 16 residues. From germline, CDR1 is SNHLY and CDR2 FYNNEI. Trimming took 1 base from V and 7 from J; bases not matched to a gene: 8. CDR3 amino acids: CASSEEDGQGAFGYTF. In DNA, the CDR3 is TGTGCCAGCAGTGAAGAGGATGGACAGGGGGCGTTTGGCTACACCTTC.

The chain recombines TRBV5-6 with TRBJ2-1; weak D call: TRBD2 (5 bases). CDR1 is SGHDT, CDR2 YYEEEE, per germline. Trimming took off 4 bases at V and 0 bases at J, with 14 bases between the two ends. The CDR3 is 16 residues long. Written as DNA, the CDR3 is TGTGCCAGCAGCCTCGTAGCGCCTAGCTCCTACAATGAGCAGTTCTTC. Protein product: CASSLVAPSSYNEQFF.

The chain has TRBV5-1 and TRBJ1-2, with D maybe TRBD1 (5 bases). The CDR3 length is 13 residues. Germline V gene sequence: CDR1 SGHRS, CDR2 YFSETQ. V was pared by 4 bases and J by 4 bases, with 11 bases between. The CDR3 coding sequence is TGCGCCAGCAGCGTCGGCCAGGGCTATGGCTACACCTTC. It is translated as CASSVGQGYGYTF.

The rearrangement links TRBV6-5 to TRBJ1-2; 7 bases line up with TRBD1. Germline V gives CDR1 MNHEY, CDR2 SVGAGI. CDR3 length: 12 residues. Trimming cost V 9 bases and J 8 bases; bases outside gene matches: 9. The CDR3 sequence is CASGEGAGGYTF. The CDR3 DNA sequence: TGTGCCAGTGGAGAGGGGGCGGGCGGCTACACCTTC.

The genes are TRBV7-2 and TRBJ1-5, with TRBD1 matching over 10 bases. With V trimmed by 5 bases and J by 5 bases, 3 bases remained unmatched. This CDR3 spans 14 amino acids. Per germline, CDR1 SGHTA and CDR2 FQGNSA. The CDR3 DNA is TGTGCCAGCAGCCGGGACAGGGGAGATCAGCCCCAGCATTTT. Protein: CASSRDRGDQPQHF.

This clone was seen only a few times. The V gene is TRBV2, the J gene TRBJ2-5, with D tentatively TRBD2 (7 bases). Germline V gene data show CDR1 as SNHLY and CDR2 as FYNNEI. The V gene lost 3 bases and the J gene lost 2 bases, with 13 bases spanning the gap. The CDR3 loop spans 15 amino acids. The CDR3 DNA reads TGTGCCAGCAGTGATTGGGGGAGGGGGCAAGAGACCCAGTACTTC. Its protein is CASSDWGRGQETQYF. Variable domain in full (rest from reference TRBV2 and TRBJ2-5): EPEVTQTPSHQVTQMGQEVILRCVPISNHLYFYWYRQILGQKVEFLVSFYNNEISEKSEIFDDQFSVERPDGSNFTLKIRSTKLEDSAMYFCASSDWGRGQETQYFGPGTRLLVL.

A single count supports this clone. The chain is built from TRBV5-1 and TRBJ1-3; D unclear. V lost 5 bases to trimming and J lost 2 bases, with 8 bases between them. The CDR3 is 13 amino acids. CDR1 and CDR2 (germline): SGHRS, YFSETQ. The CDR3 region is CASSEGAGNTIYF. CDR3 nucleotides: TGCGCCAGCAGTGAGGGAGCTGGAAACACCATATATTTT. The full variable domain, completed using reference TRBV5-1 and TRBJ1-3, is KAGVTQTPRYLIKTRGQQVTLSCSPISGHRSVSWYQQTPGQGLQFLFEYFSETQRNKGNFPGRFSGRQFSNSRSEMNVSTLELGDSALYLCASSEGAGNTIYFGEGSWLTVV.

The CDR3 loop reads CASSLTGTAKTYSGNTIYF. CDR3 nucleotide sequence: TGTGCCAGCAGCCTTACCGGGACAGCAAAAACCTACTCTGGAAACACCATATATTTT. The V call is TRBV7-6, the J call TRBJ1-3, with TRBD1 matching over 7 bases. The CDR3 totals 19 residues. The V and J ends lost 5 bases and 0 bases, in that order; junction bases with no gene match: 16. Germline loops: CDR1 SGHVS, CDR2 FNYEAQ. The variable domain in full, with the rest retrieved from reference TRBV7-6 and TRBJ1-3, is GAGVSQSPRYKVTKRGQDVALRCDPISGHVSLYWYRQALGQGPEFLTYFNYEAQQDKSGLPNDRFSAERPEGSISTLTIQRTEQRDSAMYRCASSLTGTAKTYSGNTIYFGEGSWLTVV.